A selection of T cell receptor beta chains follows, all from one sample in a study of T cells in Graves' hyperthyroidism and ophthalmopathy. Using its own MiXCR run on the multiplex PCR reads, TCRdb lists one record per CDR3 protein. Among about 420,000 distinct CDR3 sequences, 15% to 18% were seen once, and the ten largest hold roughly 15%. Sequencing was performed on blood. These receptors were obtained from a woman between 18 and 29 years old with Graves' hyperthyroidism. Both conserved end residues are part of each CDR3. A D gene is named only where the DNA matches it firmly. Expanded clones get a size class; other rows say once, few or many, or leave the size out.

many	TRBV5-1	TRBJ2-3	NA	CASSATPGGIGADTQYF	TGCGCCAGCAGCGCTACCCCGGGCGGGATCGGCGCAGATACGCAGTATTTT
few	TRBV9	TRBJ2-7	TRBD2	CASSFSRGDEQYF	TGTGCCAGCAGCTTCTCACGGGGGGACGAGCAGTACTTC
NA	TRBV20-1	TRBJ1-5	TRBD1	CSAIGQDNQPQHF	TGCAGTGCTATCGGACAGGACAATCAGCCCCAGCATTTT
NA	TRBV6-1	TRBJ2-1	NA	CASSEQGDSYNEQFF	TGTGCCAGCAGTGAACAAGGGGACTCCTACAATGAGCAGTTCTTC
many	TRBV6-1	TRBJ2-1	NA	CASSRQANEQFF	TGTGCCAGCAGTCGACAGGCTAATGAGCAGTTCTTC
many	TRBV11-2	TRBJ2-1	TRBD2	CASALAGRWNEQFF	TGTGCCAGCGCCTTAGCGGGGAGATGGAATGAGCAGTTCTTC
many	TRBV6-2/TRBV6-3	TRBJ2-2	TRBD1	CASKWPRDRVGRAGELFF	TGTGCCAGCAAATGGCCCCGGGACAGGGTCGGTAGGGCCGGGGAGCTGTTTTTT
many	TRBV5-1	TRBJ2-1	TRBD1	CASSSYRGGYNEQFF	TGCGCCAGCAGCTCTTACAGGGGCGGGTACAATGAGCAGTTCTTC
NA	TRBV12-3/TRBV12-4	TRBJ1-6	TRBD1	CASSKQGNGSPLHF	TGTGCCAGCAGCAAACAGGGGAACGGTTCACCCCTCCACTTT
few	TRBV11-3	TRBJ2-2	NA	CASSLESELGVNTGELFF	TGTGCCAGCAGCTTAGAGTCGGAATTGGGCGTCAACACCGGGGAGCTGTTTTTT
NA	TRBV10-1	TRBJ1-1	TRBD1	CASSETGVTEAFF	TGCGCCAGCAGTGAAACAGGGGTCACTGAAGCTTTCTTT
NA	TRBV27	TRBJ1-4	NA	CASSTLGGANEKLFF	TGTGCCAGCAGTACGTTGGGGGGGGCTAATGAAAAACTGTTTTTT
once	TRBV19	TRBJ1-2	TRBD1	CASNPRGSYYGYTF	TGTGCCAGTAACCCCAGGGGGTCTTACTATGGCTACACCTTC
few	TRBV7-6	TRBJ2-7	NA	CASSSGPTTEQYF	TGTGCCAGCAGCTCCGGCCCCACTACCGAGCAGTACTTC
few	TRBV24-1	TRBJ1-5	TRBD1	CATSEGTGAYSNQPQHF	TGTGCCACCAGTGAGGGGACAGGGGCTTATAGCAATCAGCCCCAGCATTTT
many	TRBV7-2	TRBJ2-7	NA	CASSQPGEGSRSLEQYF	TGTGCCAGCAGCCAACCGGGAGAGGGGTCCCGAAGCCTCGAGCAGTACTTC
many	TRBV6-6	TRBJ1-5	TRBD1	CASSYPGTGNRPQHF	TGTGCCAGCAGTTACCCCGGGACAGGGAATCGGCCCCAGCATTTT
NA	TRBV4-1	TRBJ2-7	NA	CASSQDSRVKAYEQYF	TGCGCCAGCAGCCAAGATAGTAGGGTAAAGGCCTACGAGCAGTACTTC
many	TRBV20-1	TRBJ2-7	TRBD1	CSALGQGYSYEQYF	TGCAGTGCCTTGGGACAGGGCTACTCCTACGAGCAGTACTTC
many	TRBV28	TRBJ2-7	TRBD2	CASSSPVGSGRFYEQYF	TGTGCCAGCAGTTCACCCGTCGGGAGCGGGAGGTTCTACGAGCAGTACTTC
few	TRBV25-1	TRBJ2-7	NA	CASTEGGVVEQYF	TGTGCCAGCACCGAGGGGGGTGTCGTGGAGCAGTACTTC
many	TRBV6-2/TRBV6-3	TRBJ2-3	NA	CASSLSEATQYF	TGTGCCAGCAGCCTCTCCGAGGCTACGCAGTATTTT
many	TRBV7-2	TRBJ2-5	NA	CASTVAVGSETQYF	TGTGCCAGCACCGTTGCCGTGGGGTCAGAGACCCAGTACTTC
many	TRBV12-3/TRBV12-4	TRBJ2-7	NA	CASTSGNYEQYF	TGTGCCAGCACCAGTGGAAACTACGAGCAGTACTTC
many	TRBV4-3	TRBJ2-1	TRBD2	CASSQRLAGRNEQFF	TGCGCCAGCAGCCAAAGACTAGCGGGGAGGAATGAGCAGTTCTTC
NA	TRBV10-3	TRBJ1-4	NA	CAISAEPGHENVPTNEKLFF	TGTGCCATCAGTGCCGAACCGGGACACGAGAACGTTCCAACTAATGAAAAACTGTTTTTT
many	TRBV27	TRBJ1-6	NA	CASSAQGPNSPLHF	TGTGCCAGCAGTGCCCAGGGTCCAAATTCACCCCTCCACTTT
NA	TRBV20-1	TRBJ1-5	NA	CCASSSRQGSNQPQHF	NA
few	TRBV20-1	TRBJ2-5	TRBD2	CSASPGGGVQETQYF	TGCAGTGCTAGTCCTGGCGGGGGGGTACAAGAGACCCAGTACTTC
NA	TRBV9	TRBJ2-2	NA	CASSVATGELFF	TGTGCCAGCAGCGTAGCTACCGGGGAGCTGTTTTTT
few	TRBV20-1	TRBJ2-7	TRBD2	CSAMGLVLNEQYF	TGCAGTGCTATGGGACTAGTTCTCAACGAGCAGTACTTC
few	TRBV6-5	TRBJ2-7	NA	CASSYIGSSHEQYF	TGTGCCAGCAGTTACATTGGGAGTTCCCACGAGCAGTACTTC
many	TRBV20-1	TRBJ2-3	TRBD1	CSASPRTGSPDTQYF	TGCAGTGCCAGTCCCAGGACAGGGTCTCCAGATACGCAGTATTTT
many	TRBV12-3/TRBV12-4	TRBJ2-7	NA	CASSFGQGPYEQYF	TGTGCCAGCAGTTTTGGGCAGGGCCCCTACGAGCAGTACTTC
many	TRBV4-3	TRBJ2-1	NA	CASSPKRAGRSYNEQFF	TGCGCCAGCAGCCCAAAGCGGGCGGGGCGATCCTACAATGAGCAGTTCTTC
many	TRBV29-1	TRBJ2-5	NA	CSVEPGWEETQYF	TGCAGCGTTGAGCCAGGCTGGGAAGAGACCCAGTACTTC
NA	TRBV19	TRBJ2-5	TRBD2	CASSIGSVAGGPETQYF	TGTGCCAGTAGTATAGGATCAGTAGCGGGGGGGCCGGAGACCCAGTACTTC
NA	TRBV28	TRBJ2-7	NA	CAISSTAGLHEQYF	TGCGCCATCAGTAGCACGGCAGGGTTACACGAGCAGTACTTC